This T cell receptor (beta chain) was found in a study of blood T cell repertoires in COVID-19 (dated by TCRdb to 2020 to 2022). Describing the broader study: Samples from collaborators originated in the United States, Italy and Spain and spanned both the acute and convalescent phases of COVID-19. The prospective study material was composed of cDNA or gDNA derived from T cells, B-cell-depleted T cells, or PBMCs. The dataset comprised deeply sampled blood TCRbeta repertoires from subjects exposed to, actively infected with, or recovered from COVID-19. The repertoires were released in a freely available public database meant as a resource for research on the immune response to SARS-CoV-2. The samples were drawn from the first 160 participants of the ongoing ImmuneRACE study and from 950 to 1,500 subjects provided by 6 global collaborators. Sample metadata almost always included a de-identified subject ID, COVID-19 status, age in years and sex. Where HLA class I and class II types were available, the types were taken from metadata supplied by the sample provider, not from assay-based typing.

Results and caveats for the whole study, not just this receptor: The amount of clinical and demographic metadata varied by source and participant and was provided uncurated.

The CDR1 and CDR2 encoded by the germline V gene are SGHRS and YFSETQ. The CDR3 numbers 13 residues from cysteine through phenylalanine. Of the read, only the CDR3 DNA is kept; its 39 bases are in frame from base 1. V gives up 4 bases and J gives up 4 bases, and the segment between their germline ends measures 11 bases. A note on this clone: The specificity of this receptor is unknown. Base quality data are lacking; no much larger clone is found one base away.

Whole blood was collected in K2EDTA tubes by collaborating institutions according to the institutions' own protocols. For TCRbeta analysis, collaborator samples were shipped as frozen whole blood, as isolated PBMCs, or as DNA extracted from either sample type. The immunoSEQ Assay, a bias-controlled multiplex PCR, was used to amplify TCRbeta CDR3 regions from genomic DNA. As for the authors' bioinformatics: The number of nucleated cells in each sample was estimated from the amplification of reference gene primers within the assay. Sequence reads were collapsed and filtered to measure the absolute abundance of every unique TCRbeta CDR3 rearrangement. For each sample, productive Simpson clonality was calculated as the square root of Simpson's diversity index over productive rearrangements. In its TCRdb copy, this immuneACCESS table keeps in-frame sequences only and misses some clones. Where compared with another copy, unresolved V genes explain less than half of these, and the others have no known cause. The V and J calls and the clone size are those of that table, but D and trimming were determined from the DNA. Within this sample are under 300,000 clones, with 86% of them counted one time only. The ten largest clones capture around 12% of the sample.

The origin of this receptor is a man older than 75 with acute or convalescent COVID-19. This chain joins TRBV5-1 to TRBJ1-2; 6 matching bases give a weak D call of TRBD1. The material sequenced was peripheral blood. DNA sequence: TGCGCCAGCAGCCAAACAGGGCTCTATGGCTACACCTTC. Translation gives CASSQTGLYGYTF.